This entry features one T cell receptor beta chain sequence. This sample includes further DNA sequences coding for the same CDR3. Trimming took off 6 bases at V and 1 base at J, with 6 bases between the two ends. Per germline, CDR1 KGHSH and CDR2 LQKENI. This CDR3 is built from 12 residues. Clones were sequenced by immunoSEQ multiplex PCR, and TCRdb holds only the in-frame ones, with some missing. The table shows 2 million to 2.5 million clones, with roughly 95% occurring only once. The source of the sample is a study of shared clonotypes between healthy human individuals. The J gene is TRBJ1-1, the V gene TRBV18, with D uncertain. Sequenced: naive CD4+ T cells sorted from blood. Subset noted: CD45RA+ positively selected. The source of this sequence is a man aged 18 to 29 in good health. CDR3 residues: CASSLRNTEAFF. The CDR3 DNA reads TGTGCCAGCTCGCTGAGGAACACTGAAGCTTTCTTT.